This TCR beta chain was captured by sequencing in a study of CD8+CD57+ T cells in acquired aplastic anemia. Template material for TCR beta VDJ and CDR3 profiling consisted of genomic DNA. TCRdb redid the calling of the reads with MiXCR, one entry per CDR3 protein. The sample carries about 210,000 distinct CDR3 sequences, about 37% recorded once. From germline, CDR1 is LGHDT and CDR2 YNNKEL (reference sequence). CDR3 length equals 17 residues. The germline V and J ends were trimmed by 0 bases and 0 bases, with 15 bases remaining between them. The sequence was obtained from a human donor in good health, serving as a control. The sample consisted of sorted CD4+, CD8+, or CD8+CD57+ T cells (not recorded which) from PBMCs. The chain uses TRBV3-1 and TRBJ2-7; tentatively, D is TRBD1 or TRBD2 (5 bases each). CDR3 nucleotide sequence: TGTGCCAGCAGCCAAGAAGGCATTTCAGGGAGCTCCTACGAGCAGTACTTC. Protein: CASSQEGISGSSYEQYF.